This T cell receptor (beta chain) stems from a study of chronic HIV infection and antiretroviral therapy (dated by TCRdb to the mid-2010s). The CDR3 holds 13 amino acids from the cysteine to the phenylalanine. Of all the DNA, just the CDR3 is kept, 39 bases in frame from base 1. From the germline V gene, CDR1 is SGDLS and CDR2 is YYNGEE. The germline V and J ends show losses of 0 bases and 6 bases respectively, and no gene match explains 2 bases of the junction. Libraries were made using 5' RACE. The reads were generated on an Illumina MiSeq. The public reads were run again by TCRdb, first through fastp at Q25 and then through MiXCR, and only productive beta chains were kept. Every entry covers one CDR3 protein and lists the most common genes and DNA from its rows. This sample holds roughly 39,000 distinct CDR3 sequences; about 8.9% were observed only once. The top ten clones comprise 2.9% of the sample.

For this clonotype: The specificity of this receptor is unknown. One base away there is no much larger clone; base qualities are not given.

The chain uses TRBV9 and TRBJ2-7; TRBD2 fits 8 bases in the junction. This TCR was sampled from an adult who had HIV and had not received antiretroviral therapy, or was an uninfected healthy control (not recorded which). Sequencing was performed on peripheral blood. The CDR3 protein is CASSVGLAGEQYF. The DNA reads TGTGCCAGCAGCGTAGGGCTAGCGGGCGAGCAGTACTTC.